Listed below are T cell receptor beta chains from one sample, sequenced in a study of blood T cell repertoires in COVID-19. TCRdb's copy holds only in-frame clones and misses some; the assay was immunoSEQ multiplex PCR. The sample has over 120,000 clones, roughly 90% seen once. Sequencing used PBMCs or T cells enriched from blood (not recorded which). These receptors were taken from a man in his fifties or sixties who had recovered from COVID-19. The CDR3 runs from the conserved cysteine through the conserved F or W. Fields, in order: V gene, D gene, J gene, clone size, CDR3 DNA, CDR3 protein. The D gene is left open where the match is weak. Size is omitted from some rows. Given values are once, few, many or a class for expanded clones.

v_gene: TRBV28; d_gene: TRBD2; j_gene: TRBJ2-7; abundance: .; CDR3nt: TGTGCCAGCAGCTCTAGGACTAGCGGGAGATACTTATACTCCTACGAGCAGTACTTC; CDR3aa: CASSSRTSGRYLYSYEQYF
v_gene: TRBV11-3; d_gene: .; j_gene: TRBJ2-2; abundance: .; CDR3nt: TGTGCCAGCAGCCAGCGTGGAGACGGGGAGCTGTTTTTT; CDR3aa: CASSQRGDGELFF
v_gene: TRBV28; d_gene: TRBD1; j_gene: TRBJ1-5; abundance: .; CDR3nt: TGTGCCAGCAGTTTAAGGACAGGGTCAAGCAATCAGCCCCAGCATTTT; CDR3aa: CASSLRTGSSNQPQHF
v_gene: TRBV5-1; d_gene: TRBD1; j_gene: TRBJ2-1; abundance: once; CDR3nt: TGCGCCAGCAAACCCGGGACAGCGTACAATGAGCAGTTCTTC; CDR3aa: CASKPGTAYNEQFF
v_gene: TRBV5-1; d_gene: TRBD2; j_gene: TRBJ2-5; abundance: .; CDR3nt: TGCGCCAGCAGGGATAGCGGGAGTGGGGAGACCCAGTACTTC; CDR3aa: CASRDSGSGETQYF
v_gene: TRBV3-1/TRBV3-2; d_gene: .; j_gene: TRBJ1-3; abundance: .; CDR3nt: TGTGCCAGCAGCCATTGGAGCTCTGGAAACACCATATATTTT; CDR3aa: CASSHWSSGNTIYF
v_gene: TRBV2; d_gene: TRBD2; j_gene: TRBJ2-5; abundance: few; CDR3nt: TGTGCCAGCAGCGCCAAGCGGGAGGGTGAGACCCAGTACTTC; CDR3aa: CASSAKREGETQYF
v_gene: TRBV21-1; d_gene: .; j_gene: TRBJ1-2; abundance: .; CDR3nt: TGTGCCAGCAGCCCGCACCAAGACAGGGTTCGCGGCTACACCTTC; CDR3aa: CASSPHQDRVRGYTF
v_gene: TRBV9; d_gene: .; j_gene: TRBJ2-7; abundance: .; CDR3nt: TGTGCCAGCAGCCCCGGACTTACAGCCTACGAGCAGTACTTC; CDR3aa: CASSPGLTAYEQYF
v_gene: TRBV6-2/TRBV6-3; d_gene: TRBD1; j_gene: TRBJ1-2; abundance: .; CDR3nt: TGTGCCAGCAGTACCGACAGGGTTGGTGGCTACACCTTC; CDR3aa: CASSTDRVGGYTF
v_gene: TRBV19; d_gene: TRBD1; j_gene: TRBJ2-6; abundance: .; CDR3nt: TGTGCCAGTAGTCCGCGGGACAGGGGCCTAAGCTCTGGGGCCAACGTCCTGACTTTC; CDR3aa: CASSPRDRGLSSGANVLTF
v_gene: TRBV18; d_gene: TRBD1; j_gene: TRBJ1-6; abundance: .; CDR3nt: TGTGCCAGCTCACCCCTACAGGGGAGCTCCTATAATTCACCCCTCCACTTT; CDR3aa: CASSPLQGSSYNSPLHF
v_gene: TRBV6-5; d_gene: TRBD1; j_gene: TRBJ1-6; abundance: .; CDR3nt: TGTGCCAGCAGGGGACAGGGTGTCAATTCACCCCTCCACTTT; CDR3aa: CASRGQGVNSPLHF
v_gene: TRBV5-1; d_gene: .; j_gene: TRBJ2-2; abundance: .; CDR3nt: TGCGCCAGCAGCTTGGCCTCTCCTATCCGGTCCACCGGGGAGCTGTTTTTT; CDR3aa: CASSLASPIRSTGELFF
v_gene: TRBV18; d_gene: .; j_gene: TRBJ1-1; abundance: .; CDR3nt: TGTGCCAGCTCGACCCGACAGTCCTTGGGGACTGAAGCTTTCTTT; CDR3aa: CASSTRQSLGTEAFF
v_gene: TRBV4-1; d_gene: TRBD2; j_gene: TRBJ2-3; abundance: .; CDR3nt: TGCGCCAGCAGCCTGGTAACTAGCGGGGGGGCGAATACGCAGTATTTT; CDR3aa: CASSLVTSGGANTQYF
v_gene: TRBV7-2; d_gene: .; j_gene: TRBJ1-1; abundance: .; CDR3nt: TGTGCCAGCAGCTCCGCATCCACGGTAATGAACACTGAAGCTTTCTTT; CDR3aa: CASSSASTVMNTEAFF
v_gene: TRBV7-8; d_gene: TRBD1; j_gene: TRBJ1-1; abundance: few; CDR3nt: TGTGCCAGCAGCAGACAGGGGATGAACACTGAAGCTTTCTTT; CDR3aa: CASSRQGMNTEAFF
v_gene: TRBV7-2; d_gene: .; j_gene: TRBJ2-4; abundance: .; CDR3nt: TGTGCCAGCAGCTTGGCGGGTCGGGTAAACATTCAGTACTTC; CDR3aa: CASSLAGRVNIQYF
v_gene: TRBV9; d_gene: TRBD2; j_gene: TRBJ2-1; abundance: few; CDR3nt: TGTGCCAGCAGCGTAACAGGGCTAGCGGGGTACAATGAGCAGTTCTTC; CDR3aa: CASSVTGLAGYNEQFF
v_gene: TRBV28; d_gene: .; j_gene: TRBJ1-1; abundance: .; CDR3nt: TGTGCCAGCAGTTTAAGGCACAGTGGCACTGAAGCTTTCTTT; CDR3aa: CASSLRHSGTEAFF
v_gene: TRBV7-8; d_gene: .; j_gene: TRBJ1-5; abundance: .; CDR3nt: TGTGCCAGCAGCTTCGTAGCTTTGGATCAGCCCCAGCATTTT; CDR3aa: CASSFVALDQPQHF
v_gene: TRBV7-2; d_gene: .; j_gene: TRBJ2-7; abundance: .; CDR3nt: TGTGCCAGCAGCTTAGACAGGGGGGGCTACTACGAGCAGTACTTC; CDR3aa: CASSLDRGGYYEQYF
v_gene: TRBV6-4; d_gene: .; j_gene: TRBJ1-2; abundance: .; CDR3nt: TGTGCCAGCAGTGTAGGGGCGTACTATGGCTACACCTTC; CDR3aa: CASSVGAYYGYTF
v_gene: TRBV7-8; d_gene: .; j_gene: TRBJ2-1; abundance: few; CDR3nt: TGTGCCAGCACCAGGGACTGGTACAATGAGCAGTTCTTC; CDR3aa: CASTRDWYNEQFF
v_gene: TRBV6-1; d_gene: .; j_gene: TRBJ1-1; abundance: .; CDR3nt: TGTGCCAGCAGTGAACCGGGGAGGATCATGAACACTGAAGCTTTCTTT; CDR3aa: CASSEPGRIMNTEAFF
v_gene: TRBV4-3; d_gene: .; j_gene: TRBJ2-1; abundance: .; CDR3nt: TGCGCCAGCAGCCAAGACCTCCCAACGGGACCGAAGGGGGCCTACAATGAGCAGTTCTTC; CDR3aa: CASSQDLPTGPKGAYNEQFF
v_gene: TRBV27; d_gene: TRBD1; j_gene: TRBJ1-4; abundance: .; CDR3nt: TGTGCCAGCAGTTTATCCGGACAGGGGGTCGGTAATGAAAAACTGTTTTTT; CDR3aa: CASSLSGQGVGNEKLFF
v_gene: TRBV18; d_gene: .; j_gene: TRBJ1-1; abundance: .; CDR3nt: TGTGCCAGCTCACCAGTATGGGGGGAGAACACTGAAGCTTTCTTT; CDR3aa: CASSPVWGENTEAFF
v_gene: TRBV2; d_gene: .; j_gene: TRBJ1-1; abundance: few; CDR3nt: TGTGCCAGCACTGCAGAAACCTCCAACGCTGAAGCTTTCTTT; CDR3aa: CASTAETSNAEAFF
v_gene: TRBV30; d_gene: .; j_gene: TRBJ2-7; abundance: .; CDR3nt: TGTGCCTGGAGTGGCGGCCGCTACGAGCAGTACTTC; CDR3aa: CAWSGGRYEQYF
v_gene: TRBV28; d_gene: TRBD1; j_gene: TRBJ2-3; abundance: once; CDR3nt: TGTGCCAGCAGCCCTACCTACAGGGGGGCAGATACGCAGTATTTT; CDR3aa: CASSPTYRGADTQYF
v_gene: TRBV30; d_gene: .; j_gene: TRBJ1-2; abundance: .; CDR3nt: TGTGCCTGGAGTGGACAGGCGGCTAACTATGGCTACACCTTC; CDR3aa: CAWSGQAANYGYTF
v_gene: TRBV7-9; d_gene: .; j_gene: TRBJ2-5; abundance: .; CDR3nt: TGTGCCAGCAGCTTAGGGGGCCTCCAAGAGACCCAGTACTTC; CDR3aa: CASSLGGLQETQYF
v_gene: TRBV10-3; d_gene: TRBD1; j_gene: TRBJ1-6; abundance: .; CDR3nt: TGTGCCATCAGTGAGTCGAGGACAGGGGACAATTCACCCCTCCACTTT; CDR3aa: CAISESRTGDNSPLHF
v_gene: TRBV24-1; d_gene: TRBD2; j_gene: TRBJ2-1; abundance: .; CDR3nt: TGTGCCACCAGCACTACGCTAGCGGGGAAATACAATGAGCAGTTCTTC; CDR3aa: CATSTTLAGKYNEQFF
v_gene: TRBV5-1; d_gene: .; j_gene: TRBJ2-2; abundance: .; CDR3nt: TGCGCCAGCAGCTTGGGAACTACAACGGGCACCGGGGAGCTGTTTTTT; CDR3aa: CASSLGTTTGTGELFF
v_gene: TRBV7-2; d_gene: .; j_gene: TRBJ2-2; abundance: .; CDR3nt: TGTGCCAGCAGCGACTATAAGAACACCGGGGAGCTGTTTTTT; CDR3aa: CASSDYKNTGELFF